Listed here are 14 T cell receptor beta chains from one sample, sequenced in a study of cytomegalovirus exposure and HLA in healthy donors. The PCR made use of 60 Vbeta and 13 Jbeta primers. The method was immunoSEQ multiplex PCR; TCRdb's version includes in-frame clones alone and lacks a portion of them. Found here are 130,000 or so clones, roughly three fifths of them singletons; the top ten hold about 8.1%. Sequencing was done on a sample of PBMCs. The source of these receptors is a woman aged 40 to 55 in good health and CMV-seropositive.

J is TRBJ2-7 and V is TRBV5-1; 9 bases are a match to TRBD2. The CDR3 sequence is 14 residues long. In germline, CDR1 is SGHRS, CDR2 YFSETQ. J lost 5 bases, V lost 2 bases, and 5 bases had no gene match. The CDR3 nucleotides are TGCGCCAGCAGCTTCGGCGGGGGGGGGAACGAGCAGTACTTC. This translates into CASSFGGGGNEQYF.

A few counts support this clone. The chain is built from TRBV29-1 and TRBJ1-1; TRBD1 agrees at 9 bases. Germline V gene lookup returns CDR1 SQVTM and CDR2 ANQGSEA. The junction had 4 bases not matched to a gene; V was cut back by 7 bases and J by 1 base. The CDR3 is 13 amino acids. The CDR3 DNA sequence: TGCAGCGGAAACAGGGGGCAGAACACTGAAGCTTTCTTT. This encodes CSGNRGQNTEAFF.

This chain connects TRBV6-5 to TRBJ1-6; TRBD1 matches at 8 bases. This CDR3 is built from 15 residues. The V and J ends lost 6 bases and 5 bases, in that order; junction bases with no gene match: 6. CDR1 and CDR2 from the germline V gene are MNHEY and SVGAGI. The DNA for the CDR3 is TGTGCCAGCAGCCGGACAGGGAGTCATAATTCACCCCTCCACTTT. Its protein is CASSRTGSHNSPLHF.

This clone was recorded once. The chain is built from TRBV5-1 and TRBJ2-3, with 12 bases lining up with TRBD2. The germline V gene encodes CDR1 SGHRS and CDR2 YFSETQ. CDR3 length: 15 amino acids. V gave up 1 base and J gave up 6 bases; unmatched junction bases: 3. Here the CDR3 DNA reads TGCGCCAGCAGCTTGACTAGCGGGAGGTTGGATACGCAGTATTTT. It translates to CASSLTSGRLDTQYF.

The chain employs TRBV2 and TRBJ2-1, with 8 bases lining up with TRBD1. From germline, CDR1 is SNHLY and CDR2 FYNNEI. V trimming: 7 bases; J trimming: 6 bases; junction bases outside the gene matches: 8. The CDR3 has 14 amino acids. The CDR3 nucleotides are TGTGCCAGCACCCGGACAGGGACAGGCAATGAGCAGTTCTTC. It codes for CASTRTGTGNEQFF.

In its sample, this clone was seen a few times. The CDR3 region is CASSSFEAGKLFF. The CDR3 DNA reads as TGCGCCAGCAGCTCGTTCGAGGCGGGAAAACTGTTTTTT. The genes are TRBV5-1 and TRBJ1-4; D call uncertain. CDR3 size: 13 residues. With 3 bases removed from V and 10 bases from J, the gap between germline ends came to 13 bases. Germline CDR1 SGHRS, CDR2 YFSETQ.

This chain joins TRBV28 and TRBJ2-5, with 8 bases identical to TRBD2. CDR3 length: 15 amino acids. Germline V gene sequence: CDR1 MDHEN, CDR2 SYDVKM. The ends lost 4 bases at V and 2 bases at J; junction bases unmatched: 6. The CDR3 nucleotides read TGTGCCAGCAGTTCCGAGCGGGAGCATCAAGAGACCCAGTACTTC. Amino acid sequence: CASSSEREHQETQYF.

The rearrangement links TRBV6-1 to TRBJ2-7, with 8 bases that match TRBD1. Germline V gives CDR1 MNHNS, CDR2 SASEGT. Germline trimming cut 5 bases from V and 6 bases from J; bases unmatched to any gene: 12. This CDR3 spans 15 amino acids. The DNA for the CDR3 is TGTGCCAGCAGTTCATGGACAGGGTGGATTCGCGAGCAGTACTTC. Translating it yields CASSSWTGWIREQYF.

This clone appeared a single time. The V and J genes are TRBV5-8 and TRBJ2-7, with D possibly being TRBD2 (6 bases). The CDR3 consists of 13 residues. V was pared by 5 bases and J by 6 bases, with 15 bases between. The germline CDR1 and CDR2 sequences are SGHTS and YDEGEE. CDR3 amino acids: CASSQLGGTEQYF. CDR3 DNA sequence: TGTGCCAGCAGTCAGCTGGGGGGAACCGAGCAGTACTTC.

This clone was seen only a few times. The chain has TRBV4-1 and TRBJ1-2; D may be TRBD1 (5 bases). Germline assignment: CDR1 MGHRA and CDR2 YSYEKL. Trimming removed 0 bases at V and 7 bases at J, with 15 bases between. The CDR3 extends over 15 amino acids. CDR3 sequence reads: CASSQDKGSSCGYTF. In DNA form, the CDR3 reads TGCGCCAGCAGCCAAGATAAGGGGTCCTCTTGTGGCTACACCTTC.

The J gene is TRBJ2-3, the V gene TRBV2; TRBD1 is a possible D gene (6 bases). Between the trimmed V and J ends, which lost 7 bases and 4 bases, there was a span of 15 bases. The CDR3 runs 14 residues. CDR1 and CDR2 from the germline V gene are SNHLY and FYNNEI. Here the CDR3 DNA reads TGTGCCAGCAAAGTGGTTGAGGGGGCAGATACGCAGTATTTT. Translation gives CASKVVEGADTQYF.

The CDR3 nucleotides read TGTGCCAGCAGTTACGTTGCAGGACTAGCGGGGGAGCAGTACTTC. Translation gives CASSYVAGLAGEQYF. The chain employs TRBV6-5 and TRBJ2-7; TRBD2 aligns across 12 bases. Germline V gives CDR1 MNHEY, CDR2 SVGAGI. The CDR3 runs 15 residues. Losses at the gene ends were 2 bases for V and 7 bases for J; bases not matched to a gene: 6.

The chain couples TRBV28 to TRBJ1-2; 8 positions agree with TRBD1. This CDR3 is built from 15 residues. Trimming at V came to 5 bases and at J to 8 bases, leaving 13 bases not matched to a gene. Germline-derived CDR1 and CDR2 are MDHEN and SYDVKM. CDR3 sequence (DNA): TGTGCCAGCAGTCCACAGGACAGGGCGCAAGAAGGCTACACCTTC. Its protein is CASSPQDRAQEGYTF.

This sequence joins TRBV30 and TRBJ1-2; D unresolved. CDR3 length equals 13 residues. V lost 3 bases to trimming and J lost 1 base, with 9 bases between them. Per the germline V gene, CDR1 is GTSNPN and CDR2 is SVGIG (reference sequence). The CDR3 DNA reads TGTGCCTGGAGGGACGGGAATAACTATGGCTACACCTTC. Its protein product is CAWRDGNNYGYTF.